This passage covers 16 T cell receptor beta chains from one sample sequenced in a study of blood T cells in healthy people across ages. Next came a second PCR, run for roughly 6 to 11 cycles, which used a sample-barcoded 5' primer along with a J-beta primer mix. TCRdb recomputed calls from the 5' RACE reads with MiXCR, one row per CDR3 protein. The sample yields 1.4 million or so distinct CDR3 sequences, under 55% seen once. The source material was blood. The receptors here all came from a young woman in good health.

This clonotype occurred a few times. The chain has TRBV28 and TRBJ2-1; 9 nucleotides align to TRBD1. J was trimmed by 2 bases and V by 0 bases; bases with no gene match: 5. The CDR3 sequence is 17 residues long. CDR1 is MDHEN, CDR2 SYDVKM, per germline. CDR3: CASSLWAGQGTYNEQFF. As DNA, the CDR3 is TGTGCCAGCAGTTTATGGGCGGGACAGGGCACCTACAATGAGCAGTTCTTC.

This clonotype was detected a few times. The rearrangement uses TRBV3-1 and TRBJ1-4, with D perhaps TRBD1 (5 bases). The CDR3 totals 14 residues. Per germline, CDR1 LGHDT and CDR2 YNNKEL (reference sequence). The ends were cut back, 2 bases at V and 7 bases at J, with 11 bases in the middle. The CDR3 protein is CASSQFGAGEKLFF. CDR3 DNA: TGTGCCAGCAGCCAATTCGGGGCCGGTGAAAAACTGTTTTTT. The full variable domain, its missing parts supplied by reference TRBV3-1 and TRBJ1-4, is DTAVSQTPKYLVTQMGNDKSIKCEQNLGHDTMYWYKQDSKKFLKIMFSYNNKELIINETVPNRFSPKSPDKAHLNLHINSLELGDSAVYFCASSQFGAGEKLFFGSGTQLSVL.

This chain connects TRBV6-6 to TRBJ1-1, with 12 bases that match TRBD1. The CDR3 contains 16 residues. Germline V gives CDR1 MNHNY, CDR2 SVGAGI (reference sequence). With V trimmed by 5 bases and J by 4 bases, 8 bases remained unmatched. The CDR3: CASSLPGQGARTEAFF. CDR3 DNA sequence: TGTGCCAGCAGTCTCCCGGGACAGGGGGCCCGCACTGAAGCTTTCTTT.

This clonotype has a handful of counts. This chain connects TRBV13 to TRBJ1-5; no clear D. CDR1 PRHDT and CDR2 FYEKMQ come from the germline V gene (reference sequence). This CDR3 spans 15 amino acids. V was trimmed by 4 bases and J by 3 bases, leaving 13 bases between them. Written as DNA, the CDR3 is TGTGCCAGCAGCTCCCAGGCAGGCTTCAATCAGCCCCAGCATTTT. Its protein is CASSSQAGFNQPQHF.

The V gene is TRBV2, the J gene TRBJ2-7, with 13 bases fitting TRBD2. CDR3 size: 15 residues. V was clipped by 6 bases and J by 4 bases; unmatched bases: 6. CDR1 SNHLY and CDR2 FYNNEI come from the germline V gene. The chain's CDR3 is CASRLTSGRKYEQYF. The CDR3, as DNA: TGTGCCAGCAGGCTGACTAGCGGGAGGAAGTACGAGCAGTACTTC.

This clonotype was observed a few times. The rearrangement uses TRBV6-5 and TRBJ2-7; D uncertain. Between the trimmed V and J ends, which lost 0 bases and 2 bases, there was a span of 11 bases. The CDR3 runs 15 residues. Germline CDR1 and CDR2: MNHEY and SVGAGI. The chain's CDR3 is CASSYSTTTPYEQYF. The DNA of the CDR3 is TGTGCCAGCAGTTACTCAACGACAACCCCCTACGAGCAGTACTTC.

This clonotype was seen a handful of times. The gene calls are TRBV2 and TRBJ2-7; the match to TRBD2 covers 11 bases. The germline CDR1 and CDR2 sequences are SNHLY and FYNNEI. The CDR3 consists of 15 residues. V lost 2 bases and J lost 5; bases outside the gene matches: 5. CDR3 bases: TGTGCCAGCAGTGAACTAGCGGGAGGCAGGAACGAGCAGTACTTC. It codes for CASSELAGGRNEQYF.

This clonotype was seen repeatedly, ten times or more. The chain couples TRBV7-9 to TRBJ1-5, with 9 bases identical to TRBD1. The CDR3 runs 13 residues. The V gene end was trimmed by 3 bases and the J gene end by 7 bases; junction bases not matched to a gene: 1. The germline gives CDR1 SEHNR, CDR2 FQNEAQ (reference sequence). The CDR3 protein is CASSFDRGQPQHF. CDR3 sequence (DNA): TGTGCCAGCAGCTTCGACAGGGGGCAGCCCCAGCATTTT.

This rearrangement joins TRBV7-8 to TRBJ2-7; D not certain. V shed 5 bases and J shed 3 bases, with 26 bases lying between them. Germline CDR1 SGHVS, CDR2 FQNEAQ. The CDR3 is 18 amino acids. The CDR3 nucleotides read TGTGCCAGCAGCCCCGGTCGGGCCACCCACAAACTTCACTACGAGCAGTACTTC. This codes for CASSPGRATHKLHYEQYF.

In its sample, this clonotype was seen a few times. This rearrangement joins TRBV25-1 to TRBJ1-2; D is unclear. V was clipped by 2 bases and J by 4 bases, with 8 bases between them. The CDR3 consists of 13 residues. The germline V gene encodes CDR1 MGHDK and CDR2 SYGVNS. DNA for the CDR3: TGTGCCAGCAGTGAAGGACGGCGCTATGGCTACACCTTC. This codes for CASSEGRRYGYTF.

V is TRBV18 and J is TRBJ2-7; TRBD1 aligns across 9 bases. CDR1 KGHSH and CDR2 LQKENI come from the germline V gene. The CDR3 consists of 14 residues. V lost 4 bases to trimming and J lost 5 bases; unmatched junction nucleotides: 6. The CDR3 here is CASSQQGAADEQYF. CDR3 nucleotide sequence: TGTGCCAGCTCACAACAGGGGGCCGCGGACGAGCAGTACTTC.

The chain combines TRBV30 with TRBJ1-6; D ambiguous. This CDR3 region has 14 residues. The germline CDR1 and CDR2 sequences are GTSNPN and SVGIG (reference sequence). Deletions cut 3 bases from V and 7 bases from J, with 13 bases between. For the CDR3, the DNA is TGTGCCTGGAGGCGAGACGGGAGGAATTCACCCCTCCACTTT. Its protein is CAWRRDGRNSPLHF.

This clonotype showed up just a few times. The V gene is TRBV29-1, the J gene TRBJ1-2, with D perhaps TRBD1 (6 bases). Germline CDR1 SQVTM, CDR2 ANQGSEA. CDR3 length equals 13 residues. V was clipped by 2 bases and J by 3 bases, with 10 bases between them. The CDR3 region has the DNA TGCAGCGTTGAACACAGGGACTACTATGGCTACACCTTC. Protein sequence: CSVEHRDYYGYTF.

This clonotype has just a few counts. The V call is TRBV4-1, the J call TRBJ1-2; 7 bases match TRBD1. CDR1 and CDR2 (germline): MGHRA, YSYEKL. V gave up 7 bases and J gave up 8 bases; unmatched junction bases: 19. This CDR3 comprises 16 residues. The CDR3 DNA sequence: TGCGCCAGCACTACAGGGGAAGGGGCCCTCAGACGGGGCTACACCTTC. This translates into CASTTGEGALRRGYTF.

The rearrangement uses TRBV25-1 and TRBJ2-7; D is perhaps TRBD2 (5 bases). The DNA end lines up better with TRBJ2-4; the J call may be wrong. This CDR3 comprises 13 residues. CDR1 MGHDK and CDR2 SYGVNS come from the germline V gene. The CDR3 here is CASSERVTDIQYF. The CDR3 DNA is TGTGCCAGCAGTGAGAGGGTTACAGACATTCAGTACTTC.

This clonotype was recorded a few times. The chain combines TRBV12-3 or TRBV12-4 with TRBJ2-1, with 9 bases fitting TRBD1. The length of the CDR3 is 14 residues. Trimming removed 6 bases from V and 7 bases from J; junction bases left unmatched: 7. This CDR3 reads CASSWTGAGNEQFF. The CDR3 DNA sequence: TGTGCCAGCAGCTGGACAGGGGCCGGTAATGAGCAGTTCTTC.